This TCR beta chain is drawn from a study of T cells in Graves' hyperthyroidism and ophthalmopathy. Background on the study: Initial diagnosis, before any treatment, was when peripheral blood was collected. General study points: In validation, the model predicted ophthalmopathy. These predictions came a median approximately 5.9 months before onset. Stable hyperthyroidism and ophthalmopathy were separated using 13 V-J signatures.

Template material for amplifying TCR beta CDR3 regions consisted of RNA transcripts. The HTBI primer set was used in a first-round RT-PCR of the TCR CDR3. Each CDR3 protein gets one entry after TCRdb re-called the multiplex PCR reads with MiXCR. The table lists some 690,000 distinct CDR3 sequences, roughly 17% of them singletons. Worth noting for this clonotype: The antigen is undetermined.

Calling Graves' hyperthyroidism stable meant ophthalmopathy did not progress within 18 months. Germline V CDR1 and CDR2: SQVTM, ANQGSEA. The ends lost 1 base at V and 4 bases at J; junction bases unmatched: 12. CDR3 length: 17 residues. The sequenced sample was blood. The TCR comes from a man aged 50 to 60 with Graves' hyperthyroidism. The chain carries TRBV29-1 and TRBJ2-3; 9 bases fit TRBD2. CDR3 in DNA: TGCAGCGTTGAAGGTGGGGTAGCGGGAGACGTTCCAGATACGCAGTATTTT. Translation: CSVEGGVAGDVPDTQYF.